This T cell receptor (beta chain) was identified in a study of monozygotic twins with inflammatory bowel disease. From its re-call of the 5' RACE reads, TCRdb lists each CDR3 protein once, without DNA. Its clone listing holds approximately 400,000 distinct CDR3 sequences. Sample: blood. This clonotype originated in a human donor with ulcerative colitis or Crohn's disease, or a healthy co-twin of an affected twin (not recorded which).

The CDR3 protein is CSVETDKGYEQYF. This chain joins TRBV29-1 and TRBJ2-7; TCRdb's D call of TRBD1 is untestable without DNA. The germline CDR1 and CDR2 sequences are SQVTM and ANQGSEA. The CDR3 loop spans 13 amino acids.